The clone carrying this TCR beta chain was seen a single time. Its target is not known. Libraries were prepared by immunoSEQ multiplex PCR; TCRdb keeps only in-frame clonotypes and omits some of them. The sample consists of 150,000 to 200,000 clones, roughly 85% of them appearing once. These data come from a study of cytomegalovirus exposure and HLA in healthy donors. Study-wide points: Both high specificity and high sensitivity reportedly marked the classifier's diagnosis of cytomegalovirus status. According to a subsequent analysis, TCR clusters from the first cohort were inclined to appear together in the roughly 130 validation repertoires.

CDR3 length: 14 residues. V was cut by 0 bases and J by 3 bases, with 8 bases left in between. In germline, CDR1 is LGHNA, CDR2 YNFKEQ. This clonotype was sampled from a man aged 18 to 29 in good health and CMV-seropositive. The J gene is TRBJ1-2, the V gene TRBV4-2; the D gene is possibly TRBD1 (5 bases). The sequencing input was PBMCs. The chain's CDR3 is CASSQDRGDYGYTF. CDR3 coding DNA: TGTGCCAGCAGCCAAGATAGGGGCGACTATGGCTACACCTTC.